The TCR beta chain described here comes from a study of shared clonotypes between healthy human individuals. The CDR3 sequence is 13 residues long. Germline assignment: CDR1 MNHEY and CDR2 SVGAGI. Deletions cut 6 bases from V and 9 bases from J, with 12 bases between. Naive CD8 cells lacked CD45RO and underwent positive selection for CCR7, leaving out terminally differentiated effector memory CD45RA+ cells. Clones were read by immunoSEQ multiplex PCR, and TCRdb kept only the in-frame ones, dropping some. The repertoire holds about 2 million clones, with roughly 95% as singletons. This clonotype was sampled from a man aged 18 to 35 in good health. Material for sequencing was naive CD8+ T cells sorted from blood. The chain couples TRBV6-5 to TRBJ1-6, with D possibly TRBD1 on 5 matching bases. CDR3 coding DNA: TGTGCCAGCAGCCCCATGGGGCTTTCACCCCTCCACTTT. This gives the protein CASSPMGLSPLHF.